The 25 T cell receptor beta chains presented below share a single source sample, sequenced in a study of OX40 agonist ivuxolimab in advanced cancers. The table came from immunoSEQ multiplex PCR; TCRdb's copy has only in-frame clones and leaves some out. The table lists tens of thousands of clones, 90% to 95% of them singletons. The sample here was CD4+ or CD8+ T cells sorted from blood, taken in a trial of the OX40 agonist ivuxolimab. These receptors all stem from an adult with an advanced solid tumor such as melanoma, head and neck, liver or kidney cancer.

This chain connects TRBV7-2 to TRBJ2-7, with a weak D call TRBD2 (5 bases). V shed 4 bases and J shed 2 bases, with 12 bases lying between them. Germline V gene lookup returns CDR1 SGHTA and CDR2 FQGNSA. This CDR3 region has 14 residues. DNA of the CDR3: TGTGCCAGCAGCTCGGACTTGTTTACCTACGAGCAGTACTTC. Its translation: CASSSDLFTYEQYF.

V gene TRBV5-6 combines with J gene TRBJ2-3; TRBD2 matches at 9 bases. In germline, CDR1 is SGHDT, CDR2 YYEEEE. J gave up 4 bases and V 3 bases, and 15 bases lay outside the gene matches. CDR3 length equals 18 residues. CDR3 protein: CASSWFTLGGRAADTQYF. CDR3 sequence (DNA): TGTGCCAGCAGCTGGTTTACACTTGGCGGGAGGGCCGCAGATACGCAGTATTTT.

The CDR3 coding sequence is TGTGCCAGCAGAGCCGGGACTAGCGGGAGTAATTTTGCCGGGGAGCTGTTTTTT. Translating it yields CASRAGTSGSNFAGELFF. The V and J genes are TRBV7-9 and TRBJ2-2, with 14 bases that match TRBD2. The germline V gene has CDR1 SEHNR and CDR2 FQNEAQ (reference sequence). The V segment lost 6 bases and the J segment 6 bases; nucleotides outside the gene matches: 12. This CDR3 spans 18 amino acids.

This chain uses TRBV4-3 with TRBJ2-3; D unresolved. The CDR3 loop spans 14 amino acids. V shed 1 base and J shed 5 bases, with 10 bases lying between them. Germline CDR1 is LGHNA and CDR2 is YSLEER. The DNA for the CDR3 is TGCGCCAGCAGCCAAGGCATTCTCCTAGATACGCAGTATTTT. This sequence encodes CASSQGILLDTQYF.

This rearrangement joins TRBV2 to TRBJ2-7, with 10 positions matching TRBD1. The CDR3 extends over 14 amino acids. With 4 bases clipped from V and 4 bases from J, the junction kept 4 bases outside the gene matches. The germline V gene has CDR1 SNHLY and CDR2 FYNNEI. For the CDR3, the DNA is TGTGCCAGCAGTGGGCGGGACAGGGGATACGAGCAGTACTTC. This translates into CASSGRDRGYEQYF.

This chain connects TRBV29-1 to TRBJ2-3; 12 nucleotides match TRBD2. Germline CDR1 SQVTM, CDR2 ANQGSEA. The CDR3 contains 17 residues. V lost 6 bases to trimming and J lost 2 bases; unmatched junction nucleotides: 12. The CDR3 bases are TGCAGCGTCCCAAGGACTAGCGGGGCGACCTTCACAGATACGCAGTATTTT. This gives the protein CSVPRTSGATFTDTQYF.

The chain employs TRBV7-9 and TRBJ2-1, with 7 nucleotides matching TRBD1. Trimming removed 0 bases from V and 10 bases from J; junction bases left unmatched: 6. Germline V gene lookup returns CDR1 SEHNR and CDR2 FQNEAQ (reference sequence). The CDR3 is made up of 14 amino acids. CDR3 bases: TGTGCCAGCAGCTTAGCCCGAGGGGGCGGAGAGCAGTTCTTC. Protein product: CASSLARGGGEQFF.

This chain connects TRBV10-1 to TRBJ2-3, with D maybe TRBD2 (6 bases). Germline V lookup: CDR1 WNHNN, CDR2 SYGVQD (reference sequence). This CDR3 is 13 amino acids long. V dropped 3 bases and J dropped 14 bases, with 18 bases sitting between them. The CDR3 spells CASSENIAEPPYF. The DNA of the CDR3 is TGCGCCAGCAGTGAAAACATAGCGGAGCCCCCGTATTTT.

The chain recombines TRBV6-5 with TRBJ2-7, with 8 bases fitting TRBD2. The CDR3 extends over 11 amino acids. The V gene end was trimmed by 6 bases and the J gene end by 7 bases; junction bases not matched to a gene: 2. CDR1 is MNHEY, CDR2 SVGAGI, per germline. The CDR3 nucleotides read TGTGCCAGCAGGATAGCGGGGGAGCAGTACTTC. It codes for CASRIAGEQYF.

The J gene is TRBJ1-5, the V gene TRBV10-3; D is possibly TRBD1 (5 bases). In germline, CDR1 is ENHRY, CDR2 SYGVKD. The V end was cut by 3 bases, the J end by 0 bases, with 9 bases between. CDR3 length: 15 amino acids. CDR3 DNA: TGTGCCATCAGTGATAGGGGAGGTAGCAATCAGCCCCAGCATTTT. Protein product: CAISDRGGSNQPQHF.

This chain joins TRBV9 and TRBJ2-2; TRBD1 matches at 7 bases. Germline CDR1 SGDLS, CDR2 YYNGEE. V gave up 0 bases and J gave up 10 bases; unmatched junction bases: 3. The CDR3 runs to 13 residues. Here the CDR3 reads CASSVGGGEELFF. CDR3 coding DNA: TGTGCCAGCAGCGTAGGAGGGGGCGAGGAGCTGTTTTTT.

V is TRBV7-6 and J is TRBJ2-3, with 8 bases identical to TRBD2. Unmatched junction bases numbered 5, after V lost 4 bases and J lost 2 bases. Germline CDR1 and CDR2: SGHVS and FNYEAQ. The CDR3 has 15 amino acids. The CDR3 DNA reads as TGTGCCAGCAGCTCTCCGACTAGCGCCACAGATACGCAGTATTTT. The encoded protein is CASSSPTSATDTQYF.

Only one count was recorded for this clone. The V call is TRBV11-1, the J call TRBJ2-3, with D perhaps matching TRBD2 (7 bases). The CDR3 runs 15 residues. Germline CDR1 is SGHAT and CDR2 is FQDESV (reference sequence). The V and J ends lost 0 bases and 8 bases respectively, with 15 bases between them. The CDR3 coding sequence is TGTGCCAGCAGCTTAGCGGATGGAGGGGGGGGTACGCAGTATTTT. It encodes CASSLADGGGGTQYF.

This chain uses TRBV4-3 with TRBJ2-5, with 7 bases lining up with TRBD2. There are 14 residues in the CDR3. With V trimmed by 5 bases and J by 0 bases, 3 bases remained unmatched. Germline lookup yields CDR1 LGHNA and CDR2 YSLEER. CDR3 DNA sequence: TGCGCCAGCAGCTCAGGACTAGACCAAGAGACCCAGTACTTC. Its protein product is CASSSGLDQETQYF.

V and J are TRBV25-1 and TRBJ2-7; tentatively, D is TRBD1 (6 bases). The germline gives CDR1 MGHDK, CDR2 SYGVNS. Trimming took 8 bases from V and 6 from J, leaving 17 bases between them. This CDR3 is built from 13 residues. The DNA for the CDR3 is TGTGCCAGCGTTGACAGGACCTCCGGCGAGCAGTACTTC. Residues: CASVDRTSGEQYF.

The V call is TRBV4-3, the J call TRBJ2-5; 10 bases align to TRBD2. V trimming: 3 bases; J trimming: 1 base; junction bases outside the gene matches: 11. This CDR3 is built from 18 residues. Germline assignment: CDR1 LGHNA and CDR2 YSLEER. The CDR3 DNA is TGCGCCAGCAGCCAGAACACTAGGACTAGCGGTTTCCAAGAGACCCAGTACTTC. Translation gives CASSQNTRTSGFQETQYF.

The chain uses TRBV28 and TRBJ2-1; 9 bases align to TRBD2. The V and J ends lost 1 base and 5 bases, in that order; junction bases with no gene match: 9. In germline, CDR1 is MDHEN, CDR2 SYDVKM. The CDR3 has 17 residues. CDR3 amino acids: CASSLYAGGPLDNEQFF. The CDR3 DNA follows: TGTGCCAGCAGTTTATATGCGGGAGGGCCTTTGGACAATGAGCAGTTCTTC.

This chain uses TRBV30 with TRBJ2-1; tentative D call: TRBD1 (5 bases). Germline CDR1 and CDR2: GTSNPN and SVGIG (reference sequence). The CDR3 has 13 amino acids. The ends were cut back, 0 bases at V and 7 bases at J, with 10 bases in the middle. CDR3 residues: CAWSVQAGNEQFF. For the CDR3, the DNA is TGTGCCTGGAGTGTACAGGCTGGTAATGAGCAGTTCTTC. The whole variable domain, remainder taken from reference TRBV30 and TRBJ2-1, is SQTIHQWPATLVQPVGSPLSLECTVEGTSNPNLYWYRQAAGRGLQLLFYSVGIGQISSEVPQNLSASRPQDRQFILSSKKLLLSDSGFYLCAWSVQAGNEQFFGPGTRLTVL.

The V gene is TRBV11-3, the J gene TRBJ1-1; D gene ambiguous. This CDR3 comprises 17 residues. Trimming left V 0 bases short and J 2 bases short, with 16 bases between. Germline loops: CDR1 SGHNT, CDR2 YENEEA. CDR3 DNA: TGTGCCAGCAGCTTAGAGTTTAGAAACAGAAGAAACACTGAAGCTTTCTTT. Protein sequence: CASSLEFRNRRNTEAFF.

The CDR3 region has the DNA TGTGCCAGCAGCGTAGGGGACAGGGAAGAGACCCAGTACTTC. Its protein product is CASSVGDREETQYF. The genes are TRBV9 and TRBJ2-5, with 9 bases that match TRBD1. J lost 3 bases, V lost 0 bases, and 0 bases had no gene match. The germline V gene encodes CDR1 SGDLS and CDR2 YYNGEE. This CDR3 comprises 14 residues.

The chain links TRBV23-1 to TRBJ2-5; 8 bases are a match to TRBD1. TRBV23-1 is an ORF, with its function uncertain. This CDR3 has 13 amino acids. Trimming removed 7 bases from V and 4 bases from J; junction bases left unmatched: 5. This chain's CDR3 is CASTETGAETQYF. The DNA for the CDR3 is TGCGCCAGCACCGAGACAGGGGCAGAGACCCAGTACTTC.

This clone appeared a single time. The chain carries TRBV13 and TRBJ1-2, with D possibly TRBD1 on 5 matching bases. This CDR3 contains 13 residues. Trimming stripped 8 bases from V and 4 bases from J, with 14 bases between. CDR1 is PRHDT and CDR2 is FYEKMQ in the germline V gene (reference sequence). The CDR3 region is CASHGEGSYGYTF. The CDR3 nucleotides read TGTGCCAGCCACGGGGAGGGGTCCTATGGCTACACCTTC.

The chain uses TRBV9 and TRBJ1-2, with a tentative D call TRBD1 (6 bases). The germline V and J ends were trimmed by 4 bases and 4 bases, with 17 bases remaining between them. CDR3 length equals 15 residues. Germline CDR1 SGDLS, CDR2 YYNGEE. DNA for the CDR3: TGTGCCAGCAGCACCCGACAGGATGAGGCCTATGGCTACACCTTC. It yields the protein CASSTRQDEAYGYTF.

This clone was seen once. V and J are TRBV7-2 and TRBJ2-7; D remains unclear. The germline V gene encodes CDR1 SGHTA and CDR2 FQGNSA. Trimming took off 4 bases at V and 1 base at J, with 5 bases between the two ends. This CDR3 region has 12 residues. Written as DNA, the CDR3 is TGTGCCAGCAGCTCCTTATCCTACGAGCAGTACTTC. Translated: CASSSLSYEQYF.

V and J are TRBV7-2 and TRBJ2-7; 11 bases map to TRBD2. The CDR3 has 15 residues. The germline V gene encodes CDR1 SGHTA and CDR2 FQGNSA. The V segment lost 5 bases and the J segment 1 base; nucleotides outside the gene matches: 4. This CDR3 reads CASSPLAGGSYEQYF. In DNA, the CDR3 is TGTGCCAGCAGCCCCTTAGCGGGAGGGTCCTACGAGCAGTACTTC.